The 32 T cell receptor beta chains below were found in one sample sequenced in a study of T-cell memory formation after mild COVID-19 (dated by TCRdb to the early 2020s). The protocol used for the library was 5' RACE. The sequencing machine was an Illumina NovaSeq 6000. TCRdb reworked the public reads: Q25 trimming with fastp, MiXCR clone assembly, productive beta chains retained. Rows merge per CDR3 protein into single entries with the most common DNA and genes. Present in this sample are 110,000 to 150,000 distinct CDR3 sequences, 20% to 25% of which were seen just once. Of the sample, roughly 25% falls within the top ten clones. Sequencing was done on a sample of PBMCs or a T cell subset sorted from them (not recorded which). The receptors come from an adult woman who had mild COVID-19 (a few samples of this study predate the infection). The sample titles of this study are shuffled in the database, so cell type and time point are left out; the donor was told from shared clones.

This clonotype was detected many times. This chain links TRBV4-3 with TRBJ2-7; 11 bases line up with TRBD2. The CDR3 consists of 14 residues. V gave up 4 bases and J gave up 4 bases; unmatched junction bases: 3. Germline V gene data show CDR1 as LGHNA and CDR2 as YSLEER. The CDR3 is CASSPGTSGYEQYF. The CDR3 coding sequence is TGCGCCAGCAGCCCCGGGACTAGCGGATACGAGCAGTACTTC.

This clonotype was picked up a small number of times. The V gene is TRBV14, the J gene TRBJ2-7; TRBD2 aligns across 9 bases. V dropped 3 bases and J dropped 3; count of bases not matched to a gene: 3. The CDR3 is 14 amino acids. Germline loops: CDR1 SGHDN, CDR2 FVKESK. The CDR3 spells CASSQMTSGYEQYF. For the CDR3, the DNA is TGTGCCAGCAGCCAGATGACTAGCGGCTACGAGCAGTACTTC.

The chain employs TRBV6-1 and TRBJ1-1; TRBD1 might be the D (5 bases). The ends were cut back, 10 bases at V and 0 bases at J, with 12 bases in the middle. The CDR3 is 13 amino acids. The germline V gene encodes CDR1 MNHNS and CDR2 SASEGT. The CDR3 nucleotides read TGTGCCAACGCCAGGGCTATGAACACTGAAGCTTTCTTT. Its translation: CANARAMNTEAFF.

This clonotype was seen a few times. This chain uses TRBV12-3 or TRBV12-4 with TRBJ2-7; 8 nucleotides line up with TRBD2. The CDR3 is 15 residues long. The J segment lost 1 base and the V segment lost 1 base, leaving 3 bases of the junction unmatched. The CDR3 is CASSLELAGSYEQYF. The CDR3 DNA reads as TGTGCCAGCAGTTTAGAGCTAGCGGGTTCCTACGAGCAGTACTTC.

This clonotype was seen a few times. The V call is TRBV20-1, the J call TRBJ1-2; 8 nucleotides match TRBD1. This CDR3 comprises 14 residues. Trimming removed 0 bases from V and 8 bases from J; junction bases left unmatched: 8. CDR1 DFQATT and CDR2 SNEGSKA come from the germline V gene (reference sequence). The CDR3, as DNA: TGCAGTGCTAGAGATCAGGGACAGGCACAAGGCTACACCTTC. This encodes CSARDQGQAQGYTF.

This chain connects TRBV12-3 or TRBV12-4 to TRBJ1-5, with a tentative D call TRBD1 (6 bases). Trimming cost V 6 bases and J 4 bases, with 10 bases left between them. CDR3 length: 13 residues. CDR3 bases: TGTGCCAGCAGAGACACAGGGAATCAGCCCCAGCATTTT. It is translated as CASRDTGNQPQHF.

The J gene is TRBJ2-1, the V gene TRBV7-2; 11 bases match TRBD2. The V segment lost 4 bases and the J segment 3 bases; nucleotides outside the gene matches: 5. This CDR3 comprises 16 residues. Germline V gene sequence: CDR1 SGHTA, CDR2 FQGNSA. As DNA, the CDR3 is TGTGCCAGCAGCTGGGGACTAGCGGCGGACTACAATGAGCAGTTCTTC. Protein sequence: CASSWGLAADYNEQFF.

The gene calls are TRBV29-1 and TRBJ1-1; 9 bases agree with TRBD1. Unmatched junction bases numbered 11, after V lost 7 bases and J lost 2 bases. Germline V gene data show CDR1 as SQVTM and CDR2 as ANQGSEA. CDR3 length: 15 residues. CDR3 DNA sequence: TGCAGCGCCGGGGGACAGGGTACGGGTAACACTGAAGCTTTCTTT. Translating it yields CSAGGQGTGNTEAFF.

The table lists this clonotype with a few counts. The rearrangement links TRBV6-5 to TRBJ2-2; 9 bases agree with TRBD1. Germline loops: CDR1 MNHEY, CDR2 SVGAGI. The V and J ends lost 5 bases and 4 bases, in that order; junction bases with no gene match: 5. This CDR3 comprises 15 residues. The CDR3 DNA is TGTGCCAGCAGTCACGACAGGGGGAGCACCGGGGAGCTGTTTTTT. It translates to CASSHDRGSTGELFF.

The rearrangement joins TRBV6-5 to TRBJ2-1; perhaps TRBD2 as D (6 bases). The germline V gene encodes CDR1 MNHEY and CDR2 SVGAGI. The CDR3 has 16 amino acids. V lost 2 bases and J lost 0, with 11 bases in between. The CDR3 is CASSYGGGSSYNEQFF. In DNA form, the CDR3 reads TGTGCCAGCAGTTACGGGGGAGGTAGCTCCTACAATGAGCAGTTCTTC.

This clonotype showed up just a few times. CDR3 in amino acids: CASSLGRTENEKLFF. The CDR3 DNA follows: TGTGCCAGCAGCTTGGGAAGGACGGAGAATGAAAAACTGTTTTTT. The chain employs TRBV5-5 and TRBJ1-4, with D uncertain. V was cut by 0 bases and J by 5 bases, with 11 bases left in between. The length of the CDR3 is 15 residues. Germline CDR1 is SGHKS and CDR2 is YYEKEE (reference sequence).

This clonotype was counted between two and nine times. The chain uses TRBV12-3 or TRBV12-4 and TRBJ2-2; D possibly corresponds to TRBD2 (5 bases). V gave up 3 bases and J gave up 7 bases, with 12 bases separating them. CDR3 length: 14 amino acids. This CDR3 is CASSFSGLVGELFF. The CDR3 bases are TGTGCCAGCAGTTTTTCGGGGTTGGTCGGGGAGCTGTTTTTT.

This clonotype was counted a few times. The chain is built from TRBV27 and TRBJ2-7; possible D gene TRBD2, 6 bases. Germline assignment: CDR1 MNHEY and CDR2 SMNVEV (reference sequence). V was trimmed by 3 bases and J by 4 bases, leaving 16 bases between them. The CDR3 extends over 15 amino acids. In nucleotides, the CDR3 is TGTGCCAGCAGTTTGTCGTCGGGAGCCTTGTACGAGCAGTACTTC. Translated, it gives CASSLSSGALYEQYF.

J is TRBJ2-3 and V is TRBV24-1; D is perhaps TRBD1 or TRBD2 (5 bases each). This CDR3 comprises 14 residues. Trimming stripped 5 bases from V and 1 base from J, with 9 bases between. Germline CDR1 is KGHDR and CDR2 is SFDVKD. The CDR3 DNA reads as TGTGCCACCAGTGGGGGGATTGGCACAGATACGCAGTATTTT. This encodes CATSGGIGTDTQYF.

The genes are TRBV6-2 or TRBV6-3 and TRBJ2-5, with TRBD2 matching 14 bases. CDR3 length: 18 amino acids. V shed 2 bases, J shed 4 bases, and the junction held 9 bases outside the gene matches. Germline-derived CDR1 and CDR2 are MNHEY and SVGEGT. The CDR3 region has the DNA TGTGCCAGCAGTTACCTAGGGACTAGCGGGAGACCGGGAGAGACCCAGTACTTC. Translating it yields CASSYLGTSGRPGETQYF.

V gene TRBV24-1 combines with J gene TRBJ1-5, with unresolved D. Germline CDR1 reads KGHDR; CDR2 reads SFDVKD. The CDR3 contains 17 residues. V was clipped by 2 bases and J by 4 bases, with 17 bases between them. Here the CDR3 reads CATSDSAAEEENQPQHF. The CDR3 region has the DNA TGTGCCACCAGTGATTCGGCAGCGGAGGAGGAAAATCAGCCCCAGCATTTT.

This clonotype was found many times. The chain recombines TRBV7-9 with TRBJ2-7; D not resolved. V was pared by 3 bases and J by 2 bases, with 11 bases between. The CDR3 has 14 residues. Germline V CDR1 and CDR2: SEHNR, FQNEAQ (reference sequence). The CDR3 nucleotides are TGTGCCAGCAGCTTTGCCGGGCCGACCTACGAGCAGTACTTC. Amino acid sequence: CASSFAGPTYEQYF.

This clonotype has just a few counts. V gene TRBV6-5 combines with J gene TRBJ2-7, with TRBD1 identical over 7 bases. This CDR3 is built from 14 residues. Germline CDR1 is MNHEY and CDR2 is SVGAGI. The V gene end was trimmed by 2 bases and the J gene end by 4 bases; junction bases not matched to a gene: 5. The CDR3 here is CASSYGDRKYEQYF. In nucleotides, the CDR3 is TGTGCCAGCAGTTACGGGGACAGAAAATACGAGCAGTACTTC.

This clonotype was counted between two and nine times. This sequence joins TRBV4-2 and TRBJ2-3; TRBD1 might be the D (7 bases). Trimming left V 3 bases short and J 3 bases short, with 10 bases between. Per the germline V gene, CDR1 is LGHNA and CDR2 is YNFKEQ. CDR3 length: 14 residues. The CDR3 DNA is TGTGCCAGCAGCCAGGGGGGACAGACAGATACGCAGTATTTT. Its protein product is CASSQGGQTDTQYF.

This chain links TRBV15 with TRBJ2-7, with D possibly TRBD1 on 5 matching bases. The CDR3 sequence is 15 residues long. The germline V gene has CDR1 LNHNV and CDR2 YYDKDF (reference sequence). V dropped 0 bases and J dropped 6 bases, with 15 bases sitting between them. The CDR3, as DNA: TGTGCCACCAGCAGAGATGGGGCCTTAGCTGCCGAGCAGTACTTC. Amino acids: CATSRDGALAAEQYF.

The chain is built from TRBV12-3 or TRBV12-4 and TRBJ2-1, with TRBD1 matching over 11 bases. The CDR3 runs to 15 residues. The V segment lost 4 bases and the J segment 6 bases; nucleotides outside the gene matches: 5. CDR3 residues: CASSSSGTGGNEQFF. The CDR3 bases are TGTGCCAGCAGTTCCTCCGGGACAGGGGGCAATGAGCAGTTCTTC.

The chain combines TRBV6-5 with TRBJ1-1, with a weak D call TRBD1 (6 bases). The V gene lost 0 bases and the J gene lost 6 bases, with 14 bases spanning the gap. The CDR3 consists of 15 residues. Germline V gene data show CDR1 as MNHEY and CDR2 as SVGAGI. The CDR3 bases are TGTGCCAGCAGTTACTCTGGGCAGGGGAGGGCTGAAGCTTTCTTT. Residues: CASSYSGQGRAEAFF.

The rearrangement uses TRBV5-1 and TRBJ1-1; D not resolved. The CDR3 length is 17 residues. V dropped 3 bases and J dropped 1 base, with 19 bases sitting between them. CDR1 SGHRS and CDR2 YFSETQ come from the germline V gene. In DNA form, the CDR3 reads TGCGCCAGCAGCTCCCTCGGCACCGGTGCTGGGAACACTGAAGCTTTCTTT. It yields the protein CASSSLGTGAGNTEAFF.

This clonotype was counted ten times or more. This chain joins TRBV7-9 and TRBJ2-7; D might be TRBD2 (6 bases). Germline CDR1 and CDR2: SEHNR and FQNEAQ (reference sequence). This CDR3 comprises 14 residues. The V gene lost 3 bases and the J gene lost 6 bases, with 15 bases spanning the gap. CDR3 in DNA: TGTGCCAGCAGCTTCGGGACTCGGCGGGGCGAGCAGTACTTC. Residues: CASSFGTRRGEQYF.

This clonotype has more than one count but fewer than ten. V gene TRBV7-9 combines with J gene TRBJ2-7, with 11 bases that match TRBD2. The junction had 3 bases not matched to a gene; V was cut back by 1 base and J by 4 bases. The CDR3 loop spans 15 amino acids. The V gene's germline CDR1 is SEHNR and CDR2 FQNEAQ (reference sequence). CDR3 in amino acids: CASSLVGTSGYEQYF. The CDR3 DNA is TGTGCCAGCAGCTTAGTAGGGACTAGCGGATACGAGCAGTACTTC. Filled out from reference TRBV7-9 and TRBJ2-7, the complete variable domain reads DTGVSQNPRHKITKRGQNVTFRCDPISEHNRLYWYRQTLGQGPEFLTYFQNEAQLEKSRLLSDRFSAERPKGSFSTLEIQRTEQGDSAMYLCASSLVGTSGYEQYFGPGTRLTVT.

This clonotype was picked up a small number of times. The V gene is TRBV7-9, the J gene TRBJ2-1; 11 positions agree with TRBD2. V lost 4 bases, J lost 4 bases, and 3 bases stayed unmatched. Germline V gene sequence: CDR1 SEHNR, CDR2 FQNEAQ (reference sequence). The CDR3 runs 15 residues. CDR3 region: CASSSSGGPYNEQFF. CDR3 sequence (DNA): TGTGCCAGCAGCTCTAGCGGGGGGCCATACAATGAGCAGTTCTTC.

This clonotype was observed once. The J gene is TRBJ2-7, the V gene TRBV30, with 9 bases identical to TRBD1. The CDR3 has 13 amino acids. The J segment lost 5 bases and the V segment lost 3 bases, leaving 5 bases of the junction unmatched. Germline CDR1 reads GTSNPN; CDR2 reads SVGIG (reference sequence). CDR3 nucleotide sequence: TGTGCCTGGAGAAGGACAGGGGCACACGAGCAGTACTTC. As protein: CAWRRTGAHEQYF.

The chain uses TRBV4-1 and TRBJ1-2; D ambiguous. Trimming shortened V by 1 base and J by 7 bases, and 10 bases separated the two germline ends. CDR1 MGHRA and CDR2 YSYEKL come from the germline V gene. This CDR3 has 13 amino acids. The CDR3 loop reads CASSQAGFSGYTF. Here the CDR3 DNA reads TGCGCCAGCAGCCAAGCCGGGTTTAGTGGCTACACCTTC.

This clonotype was counted a few times. The CDR3 DNA reads TGCGCCAGCAGCAACGGGATAGAGTACGAGCAGTACTTC. Translating it yields CASSNGIEYEQYF. V gene TRBV5-1 combines with J gene TRBJ2-7; a possible D gene is TRBD2 (5 bases). This CDR3 is built from 13 residues. Trimming shortened V by 4 bases and J by 4 bases, and 12 bases separated the two germline ends. Germline lookup yields CDR1 SGHRS and CDR2 YFSETQ. Together with reference TRBV5-1 and TRBJ2-7, the CDR3 gives the full variable domain: KAGVTQTPRYLIKTRGQQVTLSCSPISGHRSVSWYQQTPGQGLQFLFEYFSETQRNKGNFPGRFSGRQFSNSRSEMNVSTLELGDSALYLCASSNGIEYEQYFGPGTRLTVT.

The J gene is TRBJ2-1, the V gene TRBV7-8, with D tentatively TRBD1 or TRBD2 (5 bases each). The V and J ends lost 5 bases and 8 bases respectively, with 13 bases between them. This CDR3 comprises 13 residues. CDR1 is SGHVS, CDR2 FQNEAQ, per germline. CDR3 amino acids: CASSVRGAHEQFF. CDR3 bases: TGTGCCAGCAGCGTAAGAGGGGCCCATGAGCAGTTCTTC. The variable domain in full, with the rest retrieved from reference TRBV7-8 and TRBJ2-1, is GAGVSQSPRYKVAKRGQDVALRCDPISGHVSLFWYQQALGQGPEFLTYFQNEAQLDKSGLPSDRFFAERPEGSVSTLKIQRTQQEDSAVYLCASSVRGAHEQFFGPGTRLTVL.

The chain has TRBV7-7 and TRBJ2-1, with 11 bases fitting TRBD2. V trimming: 4 bases; J trimming: 8 bases; junction bases outside the gene matches: 7. Germline V gene data show CDR1 as SSHAT and CDR2 as FNYEAQ (reference sequence). This CDR3 spans 15 amino acids. The CDR3 region has the DNA TGTGCCAGCAGCTGGGGACTAGCGGAGGGGGATGAGCAGTTCTTC. It is translated as CASSWGLAEGDEQFF. The full variable domain, in which reference TRBV7-7 and TRBJ2-1 provide the parts outside the CDR3, is GAGVSQSPRYKVTKRGQDVTLRCDPISSHATLYWYQQALGQGPEFLTYFNYEAQPDKSGLPSDRFSAERPEGSISTLTIQRTEQRDSAMYRCASSWGLAEGDEQFFGPGTRLTVL.

On this clonotype: One end of the junction varies from germline; a read error may be responsible. The chain has TRBV7-8 and TRBJ2-1, with TRBD2 matching over 10 bases. Germline CDR1 SGHVS, CDR2 FQNEAQ. CDR3 size: 11 residues. The CDR3 here is CASSLGLATAF. DNA for the CDR3: TGTGCCAGCAGCCTGGGACTAGCGACCGCTTTC.